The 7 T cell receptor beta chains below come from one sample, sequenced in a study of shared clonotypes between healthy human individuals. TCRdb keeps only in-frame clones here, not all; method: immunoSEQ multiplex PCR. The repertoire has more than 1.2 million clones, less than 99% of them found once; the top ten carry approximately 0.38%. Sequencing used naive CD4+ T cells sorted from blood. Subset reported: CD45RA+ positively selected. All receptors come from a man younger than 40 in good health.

CDR3 sequence: CASSSPRVALHEQYF. The DNA of the CDR3 is TGTGCCAGCAGCTCCCCCCGAGTAGCATTACACGAGCAGTACTTC. The chain joins TRBV11-2 to TRBJ2-7, with D hard to call. CDR3 length: 15 residues. V lost 4 bases and J lost 5, with 18 bases in between. CDR1 and CDR2 from the germline V gene are SGHAT and FQNNGV.

The CDR3 region has the DNA TGCGCCAGCAGCTTGAGACTAGCGGGGGGACAAAGGGAGACAGATACGCAGTATTTT. It translates to CASSLRLAGGQRETDTQYF. V is TRBV5-1 and J is TRBJ2-3, with TRBD2 matching over 13 bases. CDR1 and CDR2 (germline): SGHRS, YFSETQ. The CDR3 is 19 residues long. Trimming took 1 base from V and 3 from J; bases not matched to a gene: 11.

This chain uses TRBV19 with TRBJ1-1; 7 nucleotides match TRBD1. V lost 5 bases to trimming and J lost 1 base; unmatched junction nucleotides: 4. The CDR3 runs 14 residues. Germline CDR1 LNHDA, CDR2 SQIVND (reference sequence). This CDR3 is CASSASGGNTEAFF. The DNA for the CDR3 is TGTGCCAGTAGTGCTTCAGGGGGGAACACTGAAGCTTTCTTT.

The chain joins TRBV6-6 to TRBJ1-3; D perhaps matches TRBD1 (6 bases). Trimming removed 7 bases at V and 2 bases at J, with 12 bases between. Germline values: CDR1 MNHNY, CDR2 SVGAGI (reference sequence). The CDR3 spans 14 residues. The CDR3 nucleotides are TGTGCCAGCACCTACGGGACAACTGGAAACACCATATATTTT. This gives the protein CASTYGTTGNTIYF.

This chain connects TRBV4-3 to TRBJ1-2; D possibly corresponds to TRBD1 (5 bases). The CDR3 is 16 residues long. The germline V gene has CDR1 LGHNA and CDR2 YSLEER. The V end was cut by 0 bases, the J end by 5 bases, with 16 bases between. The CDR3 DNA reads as TGCGCCAGCAGCCAAGAGCGGGTCGGGGCTAGGTATGGCTACACCTTC. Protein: CASSQERVGARYGYTF.

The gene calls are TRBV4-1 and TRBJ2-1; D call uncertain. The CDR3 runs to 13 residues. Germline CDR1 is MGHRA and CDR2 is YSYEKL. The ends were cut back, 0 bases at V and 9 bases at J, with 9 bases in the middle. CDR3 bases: TGCGCCAGCAGCCAAGATACGTCCCTTGAGCAGTTCTTC. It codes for CASSQDTSLEQFF.

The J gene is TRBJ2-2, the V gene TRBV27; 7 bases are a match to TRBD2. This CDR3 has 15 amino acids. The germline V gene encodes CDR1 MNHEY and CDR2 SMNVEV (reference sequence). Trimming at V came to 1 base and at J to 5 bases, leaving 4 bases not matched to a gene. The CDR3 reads CASSLFNGRTGELFF. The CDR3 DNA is TGTGCCAGCAGTTTATTCAACGGGAGGACCGGGGAGCTGTTTTTT.